This T cell receptor (beta chain) was found in a study of T cells in Graves' hyperthyroidism and ophthalmopathy. Study results and limitations: Most thyroid clonotypes with frequency above 0.001 were detected in blood. The model forecast ophthalmopathy, anticipating it by a median around 6.4 months before onset.

Amplification of TCR beta CDR3 regions used RNA as the template. Carried out on the TCR CDR3, a first-round RT-PCR used the HTBI primer set. MiXCR was run by TCRdb on the multiplex PCR reads, yielding one entry per CDR3 protein. The sample holds 550,000 to 600,000 distinct CDR3 sequences, roughly 46% seen once. Diagnoses used clinical symptoms, serum thyroxine and TRAb, thyroid ultrasound and orbital computed tomography. Germline CDR1 reads ENHRY; CDR2 reads SYGVKD. This CDR3 is built from 17 residues. V lost 4 bases, J lost 3 bases, and 21 bases lay in between. In the case of this clonotype: As yet, its antigen is unknown.

The sample was peripheral blood or thyroid tissue (not recorded which). The V and J genes are TRBV10-3 and TRBJ1-2, with D unclear. This receptor was obtained from an adult woman with Graves' disease, either hyperthyroidism or ophthalmopathy (not recorded which). CDR3: CAISGSTSGRSYYGYTF. The CDR3 coding sequence is TGTGCCATCAGTGGTTCGACTAGCGGGAGAAGTTACTATGGCTACACCTTC.